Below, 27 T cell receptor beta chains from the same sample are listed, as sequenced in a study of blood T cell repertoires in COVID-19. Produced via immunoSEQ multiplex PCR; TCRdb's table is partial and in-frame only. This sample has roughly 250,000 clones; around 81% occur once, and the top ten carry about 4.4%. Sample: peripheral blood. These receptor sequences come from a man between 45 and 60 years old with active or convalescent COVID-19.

The CDR3 protein is CASSLSGSGGVTMYEQYF. CDR3 coding DNA: TGCGCCAGCAGCTTGTCCGGTAGCGGGGGGGTAACTATGTACGAGCAGTACTTC. This chain connects TRBV5-1 to TRBJ2-7; the match to TRBD2 covers 11 bases. V gave up 1 base and J gave up 4 bases; unmatched junction bases: 13. Germline assignment: CDR1 SGHRS and CDR2 YFSETQ. This CDR3 comprises 18 residues.

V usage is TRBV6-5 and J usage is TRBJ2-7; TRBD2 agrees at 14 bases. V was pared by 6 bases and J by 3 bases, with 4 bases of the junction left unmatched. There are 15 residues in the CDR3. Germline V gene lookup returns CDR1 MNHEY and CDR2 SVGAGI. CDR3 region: CASRTSGGAFYEQYF. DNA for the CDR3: TGTGCCAGCAGGACTAGCGGGGGGGCTTTCTACGAGCAGTACTTC.

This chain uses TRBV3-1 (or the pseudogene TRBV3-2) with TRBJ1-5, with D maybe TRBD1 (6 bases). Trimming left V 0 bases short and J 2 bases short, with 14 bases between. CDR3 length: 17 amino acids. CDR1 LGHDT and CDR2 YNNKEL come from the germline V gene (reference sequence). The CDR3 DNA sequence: TGTGCCAGCAGCCAAGAAGGGGGGGGACGCGGCAATCAGCCCCAGCATTTT. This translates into CASSQEGGGRGNQPQHF.

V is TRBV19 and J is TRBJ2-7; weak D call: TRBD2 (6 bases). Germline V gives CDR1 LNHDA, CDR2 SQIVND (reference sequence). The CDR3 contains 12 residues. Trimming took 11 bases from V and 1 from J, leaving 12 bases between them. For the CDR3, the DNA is TGTGCCGGGAGGAGGGGTTCCTACGAGCAGTACTTC. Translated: CAGRRGSYEQYF. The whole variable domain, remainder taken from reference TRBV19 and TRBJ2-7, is DGGITQSPKYLFRKEGQNVTLSCEQNLNHDAMYWYRQDPGQGLRLIYYSQIVNDFQKGDIAEGYSVSREKKESFPLTVTSAQKNPTAFYLCAGRRGSYEQYFGPGTRLTVT.

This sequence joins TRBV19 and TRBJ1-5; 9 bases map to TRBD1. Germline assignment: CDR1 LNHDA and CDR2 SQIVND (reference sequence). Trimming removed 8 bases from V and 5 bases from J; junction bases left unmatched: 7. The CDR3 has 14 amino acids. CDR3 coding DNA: TGTGCCAGTGGCCAAAGGACAGGGGATCAGCCCCAGCATTTT. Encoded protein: CASGQRTGDQPQHF.

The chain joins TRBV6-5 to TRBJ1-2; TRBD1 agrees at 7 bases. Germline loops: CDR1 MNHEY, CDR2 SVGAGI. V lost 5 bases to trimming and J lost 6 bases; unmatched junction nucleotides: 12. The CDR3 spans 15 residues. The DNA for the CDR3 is TGTGCCAGCAGTAAGGGGCAGAGGGGGCGAGATGGCTACACCTTC. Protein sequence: CASSKGQRGRDGYTF.

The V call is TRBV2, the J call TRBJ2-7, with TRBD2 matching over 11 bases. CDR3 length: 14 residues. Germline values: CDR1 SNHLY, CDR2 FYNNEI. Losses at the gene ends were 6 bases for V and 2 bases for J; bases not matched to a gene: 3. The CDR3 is CASSTSGGPYEQYF. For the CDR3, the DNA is TGTGCCAGCAGCACTAGCGGGGGACCCTACGAGCAGTACTTC.

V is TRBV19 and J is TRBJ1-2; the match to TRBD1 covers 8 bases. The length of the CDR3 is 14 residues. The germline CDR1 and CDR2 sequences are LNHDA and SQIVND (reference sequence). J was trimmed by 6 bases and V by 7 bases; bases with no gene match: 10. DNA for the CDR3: TGTGCCAGTACCCCCCGACAGGGGTCGGATGGCTACACCTTC. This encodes CASTPRQGSDGYTF.

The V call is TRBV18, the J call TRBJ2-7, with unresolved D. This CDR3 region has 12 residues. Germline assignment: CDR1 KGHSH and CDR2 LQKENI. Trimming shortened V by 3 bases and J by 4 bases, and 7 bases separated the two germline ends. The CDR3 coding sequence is TGTGCCAGCTCACCTGAAGCATACGAGCAGTACTTC. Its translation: CASSPEAYEQYF.

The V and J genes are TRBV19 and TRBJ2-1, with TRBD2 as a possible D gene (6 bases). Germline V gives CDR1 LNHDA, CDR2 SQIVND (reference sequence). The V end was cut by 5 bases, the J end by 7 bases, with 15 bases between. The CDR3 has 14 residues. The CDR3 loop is CASSQKGLFNEQFF. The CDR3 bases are TGTGCCAGTAGTCAGAAGGGACTGTTTAATGAGCAGTTCTTC.

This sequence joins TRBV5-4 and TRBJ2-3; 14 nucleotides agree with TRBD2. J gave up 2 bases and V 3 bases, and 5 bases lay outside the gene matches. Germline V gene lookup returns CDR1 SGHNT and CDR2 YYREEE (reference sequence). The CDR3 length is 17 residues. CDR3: CASSSGTSGGATDTQYF. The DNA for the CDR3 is TGTGCCAGCAGCTCAGGGACTAGCGGGGGTGCCACAGATACGCAGTATTTT.

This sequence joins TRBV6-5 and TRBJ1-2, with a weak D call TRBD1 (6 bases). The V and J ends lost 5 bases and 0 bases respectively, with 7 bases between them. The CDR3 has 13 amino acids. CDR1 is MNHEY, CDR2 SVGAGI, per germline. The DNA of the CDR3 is TGTGCCAGCAGTAGGACAGCTAACTATGGCTACACCTTC. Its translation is CASSRTANYGYTF.

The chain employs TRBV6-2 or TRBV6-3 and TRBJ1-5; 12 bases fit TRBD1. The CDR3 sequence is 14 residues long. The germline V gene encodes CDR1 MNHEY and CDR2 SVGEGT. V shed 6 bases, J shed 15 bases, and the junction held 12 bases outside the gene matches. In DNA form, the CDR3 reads TGTGCCAGCAGCACCCGGGACAGGGGGCTCTGGACGCATTTT. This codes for CASSTRDRGLWTHF.

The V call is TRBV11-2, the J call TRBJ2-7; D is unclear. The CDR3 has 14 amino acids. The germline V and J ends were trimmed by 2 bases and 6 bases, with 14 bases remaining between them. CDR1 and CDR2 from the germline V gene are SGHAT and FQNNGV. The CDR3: CASSLRAARTEQYF. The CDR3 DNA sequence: TGTGCCAGCAGCTTACGCGCCGCCCGTACCGAGCAGTACTTC. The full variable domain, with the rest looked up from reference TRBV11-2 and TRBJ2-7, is EAGVAQSPRYKIIEKRQSVAFWCNPISGHATLYWYQQILGQGPKLLIQFQNNGVVDDSQLPKDRFSAERLKGVDSTLKIQPAKLEDSAVYLCASSLRAARTEQYFGPGTRLTVT.

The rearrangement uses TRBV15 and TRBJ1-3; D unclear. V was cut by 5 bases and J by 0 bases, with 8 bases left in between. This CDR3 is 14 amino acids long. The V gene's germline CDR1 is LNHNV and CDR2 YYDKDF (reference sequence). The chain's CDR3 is CATSPGGSGNTIYF. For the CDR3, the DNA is TGTGCCACCAGCCCAGGAGGCTCTGGAAACACCATATATTTT.

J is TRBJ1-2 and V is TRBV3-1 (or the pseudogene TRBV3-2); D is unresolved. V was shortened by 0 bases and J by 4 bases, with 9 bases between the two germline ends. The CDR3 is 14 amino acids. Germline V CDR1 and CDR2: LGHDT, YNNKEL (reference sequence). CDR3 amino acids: CASSQDRFSYGYTF. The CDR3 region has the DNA TGTGCCAGCAGCCAAGATCGGTTTTCCTATGGCTACACCTTC.

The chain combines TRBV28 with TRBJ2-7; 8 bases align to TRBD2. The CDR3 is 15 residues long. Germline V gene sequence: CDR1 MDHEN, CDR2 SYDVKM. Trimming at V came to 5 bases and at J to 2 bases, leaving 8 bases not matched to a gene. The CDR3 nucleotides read TGTGCCAGCAGTCCCCACAGCGGGGGCCCCTACGAGCAGTACTTC. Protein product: CASSPHSGGPYEQYF.

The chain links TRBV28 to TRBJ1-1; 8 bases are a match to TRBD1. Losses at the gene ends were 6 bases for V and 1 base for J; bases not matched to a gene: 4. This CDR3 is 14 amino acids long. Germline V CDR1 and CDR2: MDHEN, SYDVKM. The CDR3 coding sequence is TGTGCCAGCAGCCTGGACAGGGCGAACACTGAAGCTTTCTTT. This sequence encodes CASSLDRANTEAFF.

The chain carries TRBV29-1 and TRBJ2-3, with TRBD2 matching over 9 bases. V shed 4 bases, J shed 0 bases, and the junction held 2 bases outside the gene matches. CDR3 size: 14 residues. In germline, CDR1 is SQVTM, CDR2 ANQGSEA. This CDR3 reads CSVASGASTDTQYF. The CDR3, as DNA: TGCAGCGTTGCTAGCGGGGCTAGCACAGATACGCAGTATTTT.

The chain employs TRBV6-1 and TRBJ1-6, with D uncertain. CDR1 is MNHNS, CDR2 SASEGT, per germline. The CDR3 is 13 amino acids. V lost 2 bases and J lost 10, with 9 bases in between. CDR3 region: CASSEQAWSPLHF. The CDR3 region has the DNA TGTGCCAGCAGTGAACAAGCCTGGTCACCCCTCCACTTT.

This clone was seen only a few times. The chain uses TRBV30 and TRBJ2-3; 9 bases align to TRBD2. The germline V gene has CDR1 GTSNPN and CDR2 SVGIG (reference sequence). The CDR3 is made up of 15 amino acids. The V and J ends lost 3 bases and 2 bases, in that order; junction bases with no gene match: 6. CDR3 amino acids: CAWRPRGGLTDTQYF. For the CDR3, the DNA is TGTGCCTGGAGACCGCGGGGGGGCCTCACAGATACGCAGTATTTT.

The CDR3 sequence: CASSPWGGGTETQYF. CDR3 DNA: TGTGCCAGCAGCCCCTGGGGCGGGGGAACGGAGACCCAGTACTTC. The chain has TRBV3-1 (or the pseudogene TRBV3-2) and TRBJ2-5; TRBD2 matches 7 bases. V shed 4 bases and J 5 bases; nucleotides not matched to a gene: 10. Germline-derived CDR1 and CDR2 are LGHDT and YNNKEL (reference sequence). The length of the CDR3 is 15 residues.

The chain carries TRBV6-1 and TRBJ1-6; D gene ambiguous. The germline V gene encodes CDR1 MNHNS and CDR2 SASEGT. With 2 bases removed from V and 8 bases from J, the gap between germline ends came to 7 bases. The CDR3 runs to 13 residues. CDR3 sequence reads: CASSETVDSPLHF. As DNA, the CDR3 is TGTGCCAGCAGTGAAACGGTTGATTCACCCCTCCACTTT.

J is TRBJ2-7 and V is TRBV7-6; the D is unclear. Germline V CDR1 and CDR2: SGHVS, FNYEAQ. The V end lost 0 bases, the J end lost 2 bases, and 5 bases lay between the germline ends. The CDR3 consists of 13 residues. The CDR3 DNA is TGTGCCAGCAGCTTAGCGGTAGCCTACGAGCAGTACTTC. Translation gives CASSLAVAYEQYF.

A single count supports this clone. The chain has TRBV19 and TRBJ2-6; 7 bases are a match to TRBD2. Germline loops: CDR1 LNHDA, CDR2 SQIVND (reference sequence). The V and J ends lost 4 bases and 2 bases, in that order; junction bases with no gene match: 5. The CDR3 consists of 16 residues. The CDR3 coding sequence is TGTGCCAGTAGTAGGTGGGAGGGCGCTGGGGCCAACGTCCTGACTTTC. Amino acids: CASSRWEGAGANVLTF.

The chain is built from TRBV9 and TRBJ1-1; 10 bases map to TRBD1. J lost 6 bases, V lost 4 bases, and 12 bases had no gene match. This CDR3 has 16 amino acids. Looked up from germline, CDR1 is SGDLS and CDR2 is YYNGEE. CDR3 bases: TGTGCCAGCAGCCCCCGACAGGGGGCAATGATAGCTGAAGCTTTCTTT. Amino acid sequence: CASSPRQGAMIAEAFF.

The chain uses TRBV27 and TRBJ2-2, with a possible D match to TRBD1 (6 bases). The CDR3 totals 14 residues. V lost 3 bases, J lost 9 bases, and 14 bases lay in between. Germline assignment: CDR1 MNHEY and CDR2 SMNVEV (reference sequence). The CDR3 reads CASSLQGQRWELFF. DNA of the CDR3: TGTGCCAGCAGTTTGCAGGGGCAGAGATGGGAGCTGTTTTTT.